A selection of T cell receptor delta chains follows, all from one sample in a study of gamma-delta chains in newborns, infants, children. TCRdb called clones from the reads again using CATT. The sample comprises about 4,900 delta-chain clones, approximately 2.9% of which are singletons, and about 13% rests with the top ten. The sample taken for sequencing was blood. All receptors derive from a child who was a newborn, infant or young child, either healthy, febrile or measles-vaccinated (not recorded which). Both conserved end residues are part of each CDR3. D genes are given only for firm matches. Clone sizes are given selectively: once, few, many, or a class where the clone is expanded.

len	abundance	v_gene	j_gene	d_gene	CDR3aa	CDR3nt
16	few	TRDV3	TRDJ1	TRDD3	CAFKTYWGLNTDKLIF	TGTGCCTTTAAGACGTACTGGGGACTAAACACCGATAAACTCATCTTT
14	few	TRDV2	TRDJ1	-	CACDTIGDTDKLIF	TGTGCCTGTGACACGATAGGGGACACCGATAAACTCATCTTT
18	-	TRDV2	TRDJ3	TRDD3	CACDPTGGPSWDTRQMFF	TGTGCCTGTGACCCCACTGGGGGACCCTCCTGGGACACCCGACAGATGTTTTTC
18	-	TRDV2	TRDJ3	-	CACDTGWGSSWDTRQMFF	TGTGCCTGTGACACTGGGTGGGGAAGCTCCTGGGACACCCGACAGATGTTTTTC
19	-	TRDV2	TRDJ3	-	CACDKVDRGDSWDTRQMFF	TGTGCCTGTGACAAGGTGGATAGGGGAGACTCCTGGGACACCCGACAGATGTTTTTC
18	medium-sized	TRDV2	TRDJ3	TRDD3	CACDTAGDTTWDTRQMFF	TGTGCCTGTGACACCGCGGGGGATACTACCTGGGACACCCGACAGATGTTTTTC
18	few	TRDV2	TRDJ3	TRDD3	CACDTYWGNSWDTRQMFF	TGTGCCTGTGACACCTACTGGGGGAACAGTTGGGACACCCGACAGATGTTTTTC
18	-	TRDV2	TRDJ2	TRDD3	CACEPLGGYEALTAQLFF	TGTGCCTGTGAACCTCTCGGGGGATACGAAGCTTTGACAGCACAACTCTTCTTT
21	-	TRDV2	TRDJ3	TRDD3	CACDTAWGIRPSSWDTRQMFF	TGTGCCTGTGACACCGCCTGGGGGATACGCCCTAGCTCCTGGGACACCCGACAGATGTTTTTC
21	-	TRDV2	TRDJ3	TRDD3	CACDTWGIHPLSSWDTRQMFF	TGTGCCTGTGACACCTGGGGGATACACCCATTAAGCTCCTGGGACACCCGACAGATGTTCTTC
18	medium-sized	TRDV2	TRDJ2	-	CACDTLSGGPRNTAQLFF	TGTGCCTGTGACACGTTGTCCGGGGGACCAAGGAACACAGCACAACTCTTCTTT
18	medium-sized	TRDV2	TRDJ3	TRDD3	CACDTVGDSSWDTRQMFF	TGTGCCTGTGACACCGTGGGGGATAGCTCCTGGGACACCCGACAGATGTTTTTC
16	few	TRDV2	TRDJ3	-	CACDSSSSWDTRQMFF	TGTGCCTGTGACTCCTCCAGCTCCTGGGACACCCGACAGATGTTTTTC
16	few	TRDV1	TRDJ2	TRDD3	CALGERWGILTAQLFF	TGTGCTCTTGGGGAAAGGTGGGGGATTTTGACAGCACAACTCTTCTTT
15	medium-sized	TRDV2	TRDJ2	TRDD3	CACAGGYERTAQLFF	TGTGCCTGTGCTGGGGGATACGAGCGGACAGCACAACTCTTCTTT
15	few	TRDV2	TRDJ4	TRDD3	CACDTGGYGSRPLIF	TGTGCCTGTGACACTGGGGGATACGGGTCCAGACCCCTGATCTTT
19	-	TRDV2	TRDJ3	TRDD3	CACDTGGYVSSWDTRQMFF	TGTGCCTGTGACACTGGGGGATACGTGAGCTCCTGGGACACCCGACAGATGTTTTTC
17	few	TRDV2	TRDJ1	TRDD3	CACYILGDTRYTDKLIF	TGTGCCTGTTACATACTGGGGGATACGCGGTACACCGATAAACTCATCTTT
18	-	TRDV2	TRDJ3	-	CACDTLLASPWDTRQMFF	TGCGCCTGTGACACCCTACTGGCATCCCCCTGGGACACCCGACAGATGTTTTTC
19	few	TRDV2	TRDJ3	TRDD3	CACDTLTGDLSWDTRQMFF	TGTGCCTGTGACACCCTTACTGGGGACCTTTCCTGGGACACCCGACAGATGTTTTTC
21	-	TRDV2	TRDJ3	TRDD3	CACDPSPTGGGSSWDTRQMFF	TGTGCCTGTGACCCCTCCCCGACTGGGGGAGGGAGCTCCTGGGACACCCGACAGATGTTTTTC
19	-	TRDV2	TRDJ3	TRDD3	CACDILGDTHSWDTRQMFF	TGTGCCTGTGACATACTGGGGGATACGCACTCCTGGGACACCCGACAGATGTTTTTC
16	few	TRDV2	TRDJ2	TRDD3	CACDKLGDNLTAQLFF	TGTGCCTGTGACAAACTGGGGGATAATTTGACAGCACAACTCTTCTTT
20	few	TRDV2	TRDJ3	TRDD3	CACDTVLGESSSWDTRQMFF	TGTGCCTGTGACACCGTACTGGGGGAGAGCAGCTCCTGGGACACCCGACAGATGTTTTTC
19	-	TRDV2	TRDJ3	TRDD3	CACGTLLGDSSWDTRQMFF	TGTGCCTGTGGCACTCTACTGGGGGATAGCTCCTGGGACACCCGACAGATGTTTTTC
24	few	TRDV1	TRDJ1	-	CALGVLGLPTGIRAVSVYTDKLIF	TGTGCTCTTGGGGTCCTAGGCCTTCCTACGGGGATACGCGCAGTATCGGTGTACACCGATAAACTCATCTTT
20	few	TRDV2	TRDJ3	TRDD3	CACDKVLGDYSSWDTRQMFF	TGTGCCTGTGACAAAGTACTGGGGGACTACAGCTCCTGGGACACCCGACAGATGTTTTTC
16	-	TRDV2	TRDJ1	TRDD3	CACDTVGGINTDKLIF	TGTGCCTGTGACACCGTTGGGGGGATAAACACCGATAAACTCATCTTT
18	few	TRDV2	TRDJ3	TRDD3	CACDTLGQYSWDTRQMFF	TGTGCCTGTGACACACTGGGGCAATACTCCTGGGACACCCGACAGATGTTTTTC
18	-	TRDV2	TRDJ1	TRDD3	CACDTVGGLGPKTDKLIF	TGTGCCTGTGACACCGTGGGAGGACTGGGGCCCAAGACCGATAAACTCATCTTT
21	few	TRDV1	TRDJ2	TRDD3	CALGSTSSDGGYEALTAQLFF	TGTGCTCTTGGGTCTACTTCCTCGGATGGGGGATACGAAGCTTTGACAGCACAACTCTTCTTT
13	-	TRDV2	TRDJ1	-	CACDTKLGDKLIF	TGTGCCTGTGACACCAAACTGGGCGATAAACTCATCTTT
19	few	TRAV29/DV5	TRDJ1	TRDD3	CAASASHWGIRPHTDKLIF	TGTGCAGCAAGCGCTTCTCACTGGGGGATACGTCCCCACACCGATAAACTCATCTTT
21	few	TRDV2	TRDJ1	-	CACDTGTGGPNSPGCTDKLIF	TGTGCCTGTGACACCGGGACCGGGGGCCCAAACAGTCCGGGGTGCACCGATAAACTCATCTTT
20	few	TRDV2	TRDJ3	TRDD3	CACDLLGDTAISWDTRQMFF	TGTGCCTGTGATCTACTGGGGGATACGGCTATCTCCTGGGACACCCGACAGATGTTTTTC
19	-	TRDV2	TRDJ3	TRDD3	CACDPLGDTRPWDTRQMFF	TGTGCCTGTGACCCCCTGGGGGATACGCGTCCCTGGGACACCCGACAGATGTTTTTC
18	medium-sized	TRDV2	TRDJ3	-	CACDTGGYFSWDTRQMFF	TGTGCCTGTGACACCGGAGGATACTTCTCCTGGGACACCCGACAGATGTTTTTC
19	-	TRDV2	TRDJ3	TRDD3	CACDTGGYRNSRDTRQMFF	TGTGCCTGTGACACTGGGGGATACCGAAACTCCCGGGACACCCGACAGATGTTTTTC
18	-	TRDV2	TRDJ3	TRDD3	CACDTWGIRSWDTRQMFF	TGTGCCTGTGACACCTGGGGGATACGCTCCTGGGACACCCGACAGATGTTCTTC
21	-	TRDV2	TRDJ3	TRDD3	CACDAATGGRLNSWDTRQMFF	TGTGCCTGTGACGCCGCTACTGGGGGACGACTAAACTCCTGGGACACCCGACAGATGTTTTTC
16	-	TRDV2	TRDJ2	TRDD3	CACDTVGDTATAQLFF	TGTGCCTGTGACACAGTGGGGGATACCGCGACAGCACAACTCTTCTTT